Below, 23 T cell receptor beta chains from the same sample are listed, as sequenced in a study of cytomegalovirus exposure and HLA in healthy donors. The PCR contained 60 Vbeta and 13 Jbeta primers. Generated by immunoSEQ multiplex PCR, the TCRdb table keeps only in-frame clones and is missing some. The profile shows about 170,000 clones, around three quarters of them singletons. Specimen: PBMCs. Receptors originate from a woman between 45 and 60 years old in good health and CMV-seropositive.

The chain is built from TRBV5-6 and TRBJ2-1; TRBD2 agrees at 10 bases. The CDR3 length is 15 residues. With V trimmed by 3 bases and J by 5 bases, 5 bases remained unmatched. Germline V gives CDR1 SGHDT, CDR2 YYEEEE. CDR3 protein: CASSSLAGLHNEQFF. In DNA form, the CDR3 reads TGTGCCAGCAGCTCACTAGCGGGACTCCACAATGAGCAGTTCTTC.

The chain employs TRBV27 and TRBJ2-7, with 8 positions matching TRBD1. In germline, CDR1 is MNHEY, CDR2 SMNVEV (reference sequence). Trimming cost V 4 bases and J 6 bases; bases outside gene matches: 8. This CDR3 is 14 amino acids long. CDR3 sequence reads: CASSSGQGGAEQYF. CDR3 DNA: TGTGCCAGCAGTTCTGGACAGGGTGGGGCCGAGCAGTACTTC.

The chain is built from TRBV18 and TRBJ1-5, with D hard to call. The CDR3 covers 13 residues. CDR1 is KGHSH, CDR2 LQKENI, per germline. V was trimmed by 5 bases and J by 4 bases, leaving 9 bases between them. This chain's CDR3 is CASSNITNQPQHF. As DNA, the CDR3 is TGTGCCAGCTCAAATATAACAAATCAGCCCCAGCATTTT. Together with reference TRBV18 and TRBJ1-5, the CDR3 gives the full variable domain: NAGVMQNPRHLVRRRGQEARLRCSPMKGHSHVYWYRQLPEEGLKFMVYLQKENIIDESGMPKERFSAEFPKEGPSILRIQQVVRGDSAAYFCASSNITNQPQHFGDGTRLSIL.

The V gene is TRBV9, the J gene TRBJ1-6; 9 bases are a match to TRBD1. Germline V lookup: CDR1 SGDLS, CDR2 YYNGEE. The ends lost 5 bases at V and 10 bases at J; junction bases unmatched: 7. CDR3 size: 14 residues. The CDR3 reads CASRGTGIHSPLHF. The CDR3 DNA reads TGTGCCAGCAGGGGGACAGGGATTCACTCACCCCTCCACTTT.

The V and J genes are TRBV18 and TRBJ1-1; a weak D match, TRBD1 (5 bases). The CDR3 runs 14 residues. Germline-derived CDR1 and CDR2 are KGHSH and LQKENI. Trimming pared 6 bases from V and 1 base from J, leaving 12 bases between. CDR3 amino acids: CASSVDRQNTEAFF. DNA of the CDR3: TGTGCCAGCTCTGTCGACAGACAGAACACTGAAGCTTTCTTT.

The J gene is TRBJ1-4, the V gene TRBV27; the match to TRBD1 covers 7 bases. This CDR3 spans 18 amino acids. Germline lookup yields CDR1 MNHEY and CDR2 SMNVEV (reference sequence). V lost 6 bases to trimming and J lost 0 bases; unmatched junction nucleotides: 13. CDR3 region: CASSLRTGTIPTNEKLFF. In nucleotides, the CDR3 is TGTGCCAGCAGCCTAAGGACAGGAACAATACCAACTAATGAAAAACTGTTTTTT.

J is TRBJ2-1 and V is TRBV7-9; 10 bases align to TRBD2. With 5 bases clipped from V and 8 bases from J, the junction kept 6 bases outside the gene matches. From germline, CDR1 is SEHNR and CDR2 FQNEAQ (reference sequence). This CDR3 has 14 amino acids. The CDR3 is CASSGLAESDEQFF. In nucleotides, the CDR3 is TGTGCCAGCAGCGGACTAGCGGAGAGCGATGAGCAGTTCTTC.

The chain combines TRBV5-6 with TRBJ2-5; 9 nucleotides agree with TRBD1. CDR3 length equals 15 residues. The germline V gene encodes CDR1 SGHDT and CDR2 YYEEEE. V shed 3 bases and J 5 bases; nucleotides not matched to a gene: 8. The CDR3: CASSSNRGLAETQYF. The CDR3 DNA is TGTGCCAGCAGCTCAAACAGGGGGCTGGCGGAGACCCAGTACTTC.

The chain employs TRBV9 and TRBJ2-7; the match to TRBD1 covers 7 bases. The J segment lost 4 bases and the V segment lost 4 bases, leaving 8 bases of the junction unmatched. The CDR3 spans 14 residues. CDR1 and CDR2 from the germline V gene are SGDLS and YYNGEE. CDR3 sequence: CASSLSDREYEQYF. DNA for the CDR3: TGTGCCAGCAGCCTCTCCGACAGGGAATACGAGCAGTACTTC.

This chain uses TRBV27 with TRBJ1-2, with 8 bases lining up with TRBD1. Germline CDR1 is MNHEY and CDR2 is SMNVEV (reference sequence). CDR3 size: 15 residues. With 4 bases clipped from V and 5 bases from J, the junction kept 9 bases outside the gene matches. In DNA, the CDR3 is TGTGCCAGCAGTTGGACAGGGAGTCCCTCATATGGCTACACCTTC. Encoded protein: CASSWTGSPSYGYTF.

The chain combines TRBV14 with TRBJ2-7; perhaps TRBD1 as D (6 bases). The V and J ends lost 3 bases and 5 bases respectively, with 17 bases between them. The CDR3 sequence is 15 residues long. Germline CDR1 reads SGHDN; CDR2 reads FVKESK. The CDR3 is CASSQTGTTRDEQYF. The CDR3 nucleotides are TGTGCCAGCAGCCAGACCGGGACAACCCGAGACGAGCAGTACTTC.

The chain joins TRBV10-3 to TRBJ1-5, with a possible D match to TRBD1 (5 bases). Germline CDR1 reads ENHRY; CDR2 reads SYGVKD. This CDR3 contains 17 residues. Trimming left V 0 bases short and J 2 bases short, with 14 bases between. The CDR3 region has the DNA TGTGCCATCAGTGAGTCTCTGGCAGGGTTGGGCAATCAGCCCCAGCATTTT. It is translated as CAISESLAGLGNQPQHF.

The chain carries TRBV6-5 and TRBJ1-5, with D possibly being TRBD1 (5 bases). Trimming removed 0 bases from V and 4 bases from J, with 13 bases in between. CDR3 size: 16 residues. Looked up from germline, CDR1 is MNHEY and CDR2 is SVGAGI. DNA for the CDR3: TGTGCCAGCAGTTACTCGTCAGGGCCCCCAAATCAGCCCCAGCATTTT. Its translation is CASSYSSGPPNQPQHF.

J is TRBJ2-2 and V is TRBV4-3; 7 bases are shared with TRBD1. The V gene end was trimmed by 4 bases and the J gene end by 5 bases; junction bases not matched to a gene: 7. Germline-derived CDR1 and CDR2 are LGHNA and YSLEER. This CDR3 has 15 amino acids. The CDR3 nucleotides read TGCGCCAGCAGCCGGGACAGCCCGATTACCGGGGAGCTGTTTTTT. As protein: CASSRDSPITGELFF.

V usage is TRBV7-6 and J usage is TRBJ2-7; a possible D gene is TRBD2 (5 bases). Looked up from germline, CDR1 is SGHVS and CDR2 is FNYEAQ. V gave up 1 base and J gave up 13 bases, with 17 bases separating them. This CDR3 is 13 amino acids long. In DNA form, the CDR3 reads TGTGCCAGCAGCTTAGACAAGGACTTAGGGCAATACTTC. This sequence encodes CASSLDKDLGQYF.

This clone was counted between two and nine times. The chain couples TRBV2 to TRBJ1-1, with 7 bases that match TRBD1. V trimming: 6 bases; J trimming: 1 base; junction bases outside the gene matches: 2. CDR3 size: 13 residues. Per the germline V gene, CDR1 is SNHLY and CDR2 is FYNNEI. DNA of the CDR3: TGTGCCAGCAGACAGGGGAGGAACACTGAAGCTTTCTTT. This codes for CASRQGRNTEAFF.

The chain carries TRBV28 and TRBJ2-5, with 7 bases matching TRBD2. The CDR3 spans 17 residues. V was pared by 2 bases and J by 4 bases, with 13 bases of the junction left unmatched. Germline values: CDR1 MDHEN, CDR2 SYDVKM. Written as DNA, the CDR3 is TGTGCCAGCAGTTTAGAGGTTTTCCAGGGCGGGAGAGAGACCCAGTACTTC. The encoded protein is CASSLEVFQGGRETQYF. The full variable domain, in which reference TRBV28 and TRBJ2-5 provide the parts outside the CDR3, is DVKVTQSSRYLVKRTGEKVFLECVQDMDHENMFWYRQDPGLGLRLIYFSYDVKMKEKGDIPEGYSVSREKKERFSLILESASTNQTSMYLCASSLEVFQGGRETQYFGPGTRLLVL.

The chain joins TRBV15 to TRBJ2-5; 8 bases map to TRBD1. The CDR3 is 13 amino acids. V shed 8 bases, J shed 2 bases, and the junction held 4 bases outside the gene matches. Germline V gene lookup returns CDR1 LNHNV and CDR2 YYDKDF (reference sequence). The DNA of the CDR3 is TGTGCCACCTCAGGGGGCCTACAAGAGACCCAGTACTTC. Encoded protein: CATSGGLQETQYF.

J is TRBJ2-5 and V is TRBV6-5; D is unclear. With 0 bases removed from V and 5 bases from J, the gap between germline ends came to 10 bases. In germline, CDR1 is MNHEY, CDR2 SVGAGI. The CDR3 covers 14 residues. The CDR3 spells CASSYSRMKETQYF. The CDR3 DNA reads as TGTGCCAGCAGTTACTCGAGGATGAAGGAGACCCAGTACTTC.

A single count supports this clone. CDR3 nucleotides: TGTGCCAGCAATCTTGGCGGGCTCTCCTACAATGAGCAGTTCTTC. Encoded protein: CASNLGGLSYNEQFF. The chain has TRBV28 and TRBJ2-1; perhaps TRBD2 as D (5 bases). In germline, CDR1 is MDHEN, CDR2 SYDVKM. The CDR3 length is 15 residues. Trimming left V 7 bases short and J 0 bases short, with 13 bases between.

This clone came up a few times. This chain links TRBV7-9 with TRBJ1-3; 7 bases align to TRBD1. Unmatched junction bases numbered 17, after V lost 8 bases and J lost 4 bases. CDR1 is SEHNR and CDR2 is FQNEAQ in the germline V gene (reference sequence). CDR3 length: 17 residues. Written as DNA, the CDR3 is TGTGCCAGCGCCAAAAAATTGGACAGGAGTATAGGAAACACCATATATTTT. Its protein product is CASAKKLDRSIGNTIYF.

The gene calls are TRBV28 and TRBJ1-2, with D tentatively TRBD1 (5 bases). This CDR3 has 13 residues. V shed 10 bases and J shed 3 bases, with 15 bases lying between them. Germline loops: CDR1 MDHEN, CDR2 SYDVKM. CDR3 sequence reads: CATTLGRDYGYTF. CDR3 bases: TGTGCCACCACCTTGGGCAGGGACTATGGCTACACCTTC.

The genes are TRBV25-1 and TRBJ1-4, with D possibly TRBD1 on 6 matching bases. This CDR3 region has 14 residues. The germline V gene encodes CDR1 MGHDK and CDR2 SYGVNS. Trimming removed 5 bases from V and 7 bases from J, with 14 bases in between. The CDR3 loop reads CASSRHRDSEKLFF. CDR3 nucleotides: TGTGCCAGCAGTAGACACAGGGATAGTGAAAAACTGTTTTTT.